These T cell receptor beta chains were read from a single sample in a study of CD4+ T cells in melanoma. Using immunoSEQ multiplex PCR, the repertoire was profiled, and TCRdb retains in-frame clones only, with some absent. The sample lists about 140,000 clones; 92% were seen once. These receptors came from a human donor with melanoma. Each CDR3 is given with its conserved first and last residue. Fields, in order: clone size, D gene, J gene, V gene, CDR3 DNA, CDR3 protein. The D gene is left open where the match is weak. The size of a clone is reported for some rows only, either as once, few or many, or as a class for expanded clones.

few TRBD1 TRBJ1-6 TRBV9 TGTGCCAGCAGCGTAACCGGGACAGGGAATTCACCCCTCCACTTT CASSVTGTGNSPLHF
NA NA TRBJ1-1 TRBV19 TGTGCCAGTAGTATCGGGGCCACTGAAGCTTTCTTT CASSIGATEAFF
NA NA TRBJ2-7 TRBV11-2 TGTGCCAGCAGCTTACGGGCGATAGGGGGGTACGAGCAGTACTTC CASSLRAIGGYEQYF
NA TRBD2 TRBJ2-3 TRBV29-1 TGCAGCGTTGACCGCCGGCGGGGGGCCGGGGGAGATACGCAGTATTTT CSVDRRRGAGGDTQYF
NA NA TRBJ1-1 TRBV28 TGTGCCAGCAGCCTGTGGTCGAACACTGAAGCTTTCTTT CASSLWSNTEAFF
NA NA TRBJ2-2 TRBV25-1 TGTGCCAGCAGGTTCTCGAACACCGGGGAGCTGTTTTTT CASRFSNTGELFF
NA NA TRBJ1-5 TRBV6-1 TGTGCCAGCAGTCTGAGGGTGGGCAATCAGCCCCAGCATTTT CASSLRVGNQPQHF
NA NA TRBJ2-3 TRBV6-5 TGTGCCAGCAGTTACTCGACAGACACAGATACGCAGTATTTT CASSYSTDTDTQYF
NA NA TRBJ1-4 TRBV4-1 TGCGCCAGCAGCCACACACGGGGCCACTGGGAGGTAGAAAAACTGTTTTTT CASSHTRGHWEVEKLFF
NA TRBD2 TRBJ2-1 TRBV6-5 TGTGCCAGCAGGAATCTAGCGGAGGGCCCCAATGAGCAGTTCTTC CASRNLAEGPNEQFF
NA NA TRBJ2-1 TRBV27 TGTGCCAGCAGTTTATCGGGGCGTTACTACAATGAGCAGTTCTTC CASSLSGRYYNEQFF
NA NA TRBJ1-1 TRBV7-9 TGTGCCAGCAGCCCAACAGGGTTTATGGCTGAAGCTTTCTTT CASSPTGFMAEAFF
NA NA TRBJ1-1 TRBV19 TGTGCCAGTAGTATGTCCTACACTGAAGCTTTCTTT CASSMSYTEAFF
NA NA TRBJ1-5 TRBV6-5 TGTGCCAGCAGTCAGGGGACTCAGCCCCAGCATTTT CASSQGTQPQHF
NA NA TRBJ1-3 TRBV6-6 TGTGCCAGCAGTTACAATTTTGGAGGAAACACCATATATTTT CASSYNFGGNTIYF
few NA TRBJ2-5 TRBV18 TGTGCCAGCTCAGGACAAGAGACCCAGTACTTC CASSGQETQYF
NA TRBD1 TRBJ2-1 TRBV7-3 TGTGCCAGCAGCACGGACAGGGCAGGTGAGCAGTTCTTC CASSTDRAGEQFF
NA TRBD1 TRBJ2-2 TRBV6-5 TGTGCCAGCAGGAGAAACAGGGGGCATTCCGGGGAGCTGTTTTTT CASRRNRGHSGELFF
NA NA TRBJ2-5 TRBV5-1 TGCGCCAGCAGCTTGGTGGCAGGGATCCAAGAGACCCAGTACTTC CASSLVAGIQETQYF
NA NA TRBJ2-7 TRBV7-9 TGTGCCAGCAGCCCCTCAGTGCGGAGCGAGCAGTACTTC CASSPSVRSEQYF
NA NA TRBJ2-5 TRBV27 TGTGCCAGCAGTTTCGGCCACTTGAGTGAGACCCAGTACTTC CASSFGHLSETQYF
NA TRBD1 TRBJ1-2 TRBV5-1 TGCGCCAGCAGCTCCGGGACAGGACCTTATGGCTACACCTTC CASSSGTGPYGYTF
NA NA TRBJ1-1 TRBV18 TGTGCCAGCTCACCTTACGACGGGGGCGGAACTGAAGCTTTCTTT CASSPYDGGGTEAFF
NA TRBD1 TRBJ1-1 TRBV5-4 TGTGCCAGCAGCCATGCCCGGGACAGGGGCGCGTTGAACACTGAAGCTTTCTTT CASSHARDRGALNTEAFF
once NA TRBJ1-5 TRBV11-2 TGTGCCAGCAGCTTAGGACTGGGTGATCGGCCCCAGCATTTT CASSLGLGDRPQHF
NA NA TRBJ1-2 TRBV10-2 TGCGCCAGCAGTGATCAGGGAGCCTATGGCTACACCTTC CASSDQGAYGYTF
NA TRBD1 TRBJ2-7 TRBV14 TGTGCCAGCAGCCAAGATAGGACAGGAGAATCCTACGAGCAGTACTTC CASSQDRTGESYEQYF
NA NA TRBJ1-2 TRBV9 TGTGCCAGCAGCGGAGCCTATGGCTACACCTTC CASSGAYGYTF
NA TRBD1 TRBJ1-2 TRBV18 TGTGCCAGCTCACCGGACAGGGCAAGTGGCTACACCTTC CASSPDRASGYTF
few TRBD2 TRBJ2-3 TRBV30 TGTGCCTGGGACCACGGGACTAGCGGCACAGATACGCAGTATTTT CAWDHGTSGTDTQYF
NA NA TRBJ2-1 TRBV11-3 TGTGCCAGCAGCCCAGAAGGTGTCAGGACCCAGTTCTTC CASSPEGVRTQFF
NA NA TRBJ2-5 TRBV19 TGTGCCAGTTCGGTAAGGGGTTTTGGAGAGACCCAGTACTTC CASSVRGFGETQYF
NA NA TRBJ1-1 TRBV15 TGTGCCACCAGCAGAGATCCGCAGTCCCTGGGAGCTTTCTTT CATSRDPQSLGAFF
NA NA TRBJ2-1 TRBV6-5 TGTGCCAGCAGCCCCGTGAGGGGGGGCCGAAGTGAGCAGTTCTTC CASSPVRGGRSEQFF
once TRBD2 TRBJ2-3 TRBV15 TGTGCCACCAGCAGAGGGGGACTAGCGGCCACAGATACGCAGTATTTT CATSRGGLAATDTQYF
NA NA TRBJ1-2 TRBV29-1 TGCAGCGTTGAAAGGGGCTTTGGTGGCTACACCTTC CSVERGFGGYTF
NA NA TRBJ1-4 TRBV7-9 TGTGCCAGCAGCTTCAATTCGGGCGAAAAACTGTTTTTT CASSFNSGEKLFF
once NA TRBJ1-5 TRBV19 TGTGCCAGTAGCCCCAGGGGTCTCACGTTACCTCAGCCCCAGCATTTT CASSPRGLTLPQPQHF
NA NA TRBJ2-1 TRBV11-2 TGTGCCAGCAGCCTGGCAAATGAGCAGTTCTTC CASSLANEQFF
NA NA TRBJ2-7 TRBV7-9 TGTGCCAGCAGTCCCCAGGGCTCGCGAACCTCCAGTCGCTTC CASSPQGSRTSSRF
NA NA TRBJ1-3 TRBV5-1 TGCGCCAGTACAGGGCTTATCTCTGGAAACACCATATATTTT CASTGLISGNTIYF
NA NA TRBJ2-7 TRBV20-1 TGCAGTGCTTTGCGGGGTGACGAGCAGTACTTC CSALRGDEQYF
NA TRBD1 TRBJ1-2 TRBV2 TGTGCCAGCAGTAGGGACAGAAACATAAACTATGGCTACACCTTC CASSRDRNINYGYTF
NA NA TRBJ2-3 TRBV6-1 TGTGCCAGCAGTGCGACAGGAGATACGCAGTATTTT CASSATGDTQYF
NA NA TRBJ1-4 TRBV5-4 TGTGCCAGCAGCTTGGGGGCCAGCGTTGATGAAAAACTGTTTTTT CASSLGASVDEKLFF
NA TRBD2 TRBJ2-3 TRBV5-1 TGCGCCAGCAGCTTTAGCGGGGGGGCCGCAGATACGCAGTATTTT CASSFSGGAADTQYF
NA NA TRBJ2-7 TRBV7-5 TGTGCCAGAACTACACCTCGGACGGGTCGGACCGGGACCGAGCAGTACTTC CARTTPRTGRTGTEQYF
once NA TRBJ2-5 TRBV6-6 TGTGCCAGCAGAACCCCCCCCCAAGAGACCCAGTACTTC CASRTPPQETQYF
NA NA TRBJ1-1 TRBV5-1 TGCGCCAGCAGCTTGTCTATGAACACTGAAGCTTTCTTT CASSLSMNTEAFF
NA NA TRBJ2-7 TRBV18 TGTGCCAGCTCACCACGTGGGATTGCCAACGAGCAGTACTTC CASSPRGIANEQYF
NA NA TRBJ1-4 TRBV19 TGTGCCAGTAGTACCCGACGTCCAGGCAGGGAGTATGAAAAACTGTTTTTT CASSTRRPGREYEKLFF
NA TRBD2 TRBJ2-5 TRBV29-1 TGCAGCGTTGAAGCCCCCCCCAGCGGGGGAGGCCTCGGGACCCAGTACTTC CSVEAPPSGGGLGTQYF
NA NA TRBJ2-3 TRBV27 TGTGCCAGCAGAAAGACCGGGACACTTACTATAGATACGCAGTATTTT CASRKTGTLTIDTQYF
NA TRBD2 TRBJ2-7 TRBV5-1 TGCGCCAGCAGCGTCGCGGGGGGGAGGTCCTACGAGCAGTACTTC CASSVAGGRSYEQYF
NA NA TRBJ1-2 TRBV11-2 TGTGCCAGCAGCTCCCAAGGGAGGGTAGTCCCCCAAATCAACACCTTC CASSSQGRVVPQINTF